This TCR beta chain originates from a study of OX40 agonist ivuxolimab in advanced cancers. About the investigation overall: Ivuxolimab was a fully human IgG2 agonistic monoclonal antibody targeting the costimulatory receptor OX40 (CD134). Intravenous ivuxolimab was administered to patients every 2 weeks at six dose levels: 0.01, 0.1, 0.3, 1.5, 3 and 10 mg/kg. Of the approximately 50 dose-escalation patients, hepatocellular carcinoma was present in about 20, melanoma in roughly 15, renal cell carcinoma in 9 and head and neck cancer in 9. The dose-escalation cohort was roughly 87% male with a mean age of about 60 years, ranging from roughly 23 to 80. Prior anti-PD-1, anti-PD-L1 or anti-CTLA-4 therapy was permitted, and 35% to 40% of dose-escalation patients had received checkpoint inhibitors. Partial responses were achieved by three dose-escalation patients, of whom one had hepatocellular carcinoma and two had cutaneous melanoma. Peripheral TCRbeta sequencing was intended to test whether TCR sequence diversity was altered and clonal T-cell expansion was caused by ivuxolimab. The paper covers the monotherapy dose-escalation part of the phase I ivuxolimab trial, which included N of about 51 patients. Paper-wide results and their limitations: Partial responders in the 0.1-3.0 mg/kg groups had among the lowest normalized peripheral clonal expansion, especially among CD8+ T cells. Which antigens the clonally expanded peripheral T cells were specific for was not determined. After ivuxolimab, expanded clones were on average more numerous among CD8+ T cells than among CD4+ T cells. Low levels of normalized T-cell clonal expansion were also seen in some patients who did not respond. At doses from 0.1 to 3.0 mg/kg, clonal expansion was seen in both CD4+ and CD8+ blood T cells between baseline and week 6.

The trial excluded patients who had a history of autoimmune disease or were on systemic immunosuppression. In every dose cohort, peripheral blood was drawn for TCR sequencing at baseline, cycle 4 day 1, and cycle 7 day 1. The samples were taken from a phase I, first-in-human, multicenter, open-label dose-escalation trial of ivuxolimab. Adults with locally advanced or metastatic melanoma, renal cell carcinoma, hepatocellular carcinoma or head and neck squamous cell carcinoma were enrolled in the trial. CD4+ and CD8+ T cells were sorted separately from peripheral blood before TCR sequencing. According to the germline V gene, CDR1 reads SQVTM and CDR2 reads ANQGSEA. V loses 3 bases, J loses 9 bases, and the germline ends lie 17 bases apart. Measured from the cysteine to the phenylalanine, the CDR3 is 13 residues long. Solely the CDR3 DNA is kept, with 39 bases framed from the first base. As for this clone: Its specific antigen is unknown. No quality values exist for individual bases; no much larger clone is one base distant.

For sequencing of the TCRbeta CDR3 region, genomic DNA was extracted from the sorted cells. The immunoSEQ Assay was used to sequence the TCRbeta CDR3 regions. This is the immuneACCESS table as TCRdb keeps it, with only in-frame sequences that have V and J called. A part of the clones is gone; compared with another copy, unresolved V genes explain less than half, and the rest is unexplained. The sample table contains 95,000 to 150,000 clones; only one count was recorded for around 89% of them. The ten largest make up around 0.57% of the sample. This sequence was found in an adult with an advanced solid tumor such as melanoma, head and neck, liver or kidney cancer. Sequenced here: CD4+ or CD8+ T cells sorted from blood, sampled in a trial of the OX40 agonist ivuxolimab. The rearrangement combines TRBV29-1 with TRBJ1-1; a confident D gene designation cannot be given. The CDR3 amino acid sequence is: CSVEEPSGLQAFF. The nucleotides are TGCAGCGTTGAGGAGCCTTCGGGCCTACAAGCTTTCTTT.